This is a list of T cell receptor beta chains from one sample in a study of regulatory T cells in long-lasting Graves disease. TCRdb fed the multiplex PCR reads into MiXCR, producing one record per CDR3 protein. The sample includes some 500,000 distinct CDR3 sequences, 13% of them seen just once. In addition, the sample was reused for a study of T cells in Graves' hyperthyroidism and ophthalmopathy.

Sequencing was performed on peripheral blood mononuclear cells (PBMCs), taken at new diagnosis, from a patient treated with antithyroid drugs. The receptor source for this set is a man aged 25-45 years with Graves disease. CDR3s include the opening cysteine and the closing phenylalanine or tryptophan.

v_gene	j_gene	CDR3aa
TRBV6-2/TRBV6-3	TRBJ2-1	CASSYATGPQFF
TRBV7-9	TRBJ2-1	CASSLGSGSLNEQFF
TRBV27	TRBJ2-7	CASSSGVLQGKKQYF
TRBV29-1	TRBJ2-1	CSGRDSPFNEQFF
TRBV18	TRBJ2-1	CASSPSRGPGGNEQFF
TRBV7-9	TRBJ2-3	CASSSLAGNTQYF
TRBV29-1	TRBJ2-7	CSVADYEQYF
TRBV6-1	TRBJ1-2	CASTTSISELDRGYGYTF
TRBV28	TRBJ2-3	CASSLSVDTQYF
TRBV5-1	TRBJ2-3	CASSLGLAGVGRTDTQYF
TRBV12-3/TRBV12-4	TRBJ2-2	CASSFEGASGAGELFF
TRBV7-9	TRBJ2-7	CASRANSYEQYF
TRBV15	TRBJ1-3	CATSRQLDSGNTIYF
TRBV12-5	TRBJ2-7	CASALRGKSDEQYF
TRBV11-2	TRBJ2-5	CASSFGGGRWGKTQYF
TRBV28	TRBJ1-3	CASSSGYGDTIYF
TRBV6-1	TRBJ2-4	CASRSTPRDTNIQYF
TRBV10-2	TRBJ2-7	CASNPGQGSYEQYF
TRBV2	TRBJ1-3	CASFGNRGRRSGNTIYF
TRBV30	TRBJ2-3	CAWSDPWPGRGTDTQYF
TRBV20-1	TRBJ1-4	CSAQRAENEKLFF
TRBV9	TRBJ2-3	CASSYGLAGVADTQYF
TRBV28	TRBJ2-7	CASRGTGVIEQYF
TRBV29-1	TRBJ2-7	CSVDAPDRQNEQYF
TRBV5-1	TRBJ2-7	CASRMTNYEQYF
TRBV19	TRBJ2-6	CASKKNSANVLTF
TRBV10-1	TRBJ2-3	CASSESAGGQDTQYF
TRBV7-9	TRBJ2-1	CASSHRSSYNEQFF
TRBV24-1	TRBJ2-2	CATSDLTGRGAGELFF
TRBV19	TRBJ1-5	CASSRTYNQPQHF
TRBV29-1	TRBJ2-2	CSGRQGALSGELFF
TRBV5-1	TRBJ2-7	CASSPEEGQNTYEQYF
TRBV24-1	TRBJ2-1	CATSGGTVYNEQFF
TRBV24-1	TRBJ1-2	CATSATGGDYGYTF
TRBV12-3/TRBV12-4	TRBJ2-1	CASSLLAGGPTEQFF
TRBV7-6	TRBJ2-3	CASSSYIPGQGKPDTQYF
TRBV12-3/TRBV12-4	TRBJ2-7	CASRSGQAHYEQYF
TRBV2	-	CASSDPGAETQYF
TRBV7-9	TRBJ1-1	CASSSGGAPNPGIF
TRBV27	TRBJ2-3	CASSLTPTQSTDTQYF
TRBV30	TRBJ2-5	CACGGDFQETQYF
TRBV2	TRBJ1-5	CASGWQGAPNQPQHF
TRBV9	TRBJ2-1	CASSVDQRLNSYNEQFF
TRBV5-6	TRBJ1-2	CASSSTRYGYTF
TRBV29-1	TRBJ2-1	CSVFDYNEQFF
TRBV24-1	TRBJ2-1	CATSDSTPGGLAAHEQFF
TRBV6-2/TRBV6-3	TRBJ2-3	CASSWGQGARADTQYF
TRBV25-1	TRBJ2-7	CASSASPGQGTYEQYF
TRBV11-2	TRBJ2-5	CASSLGGGLAGTETQYF
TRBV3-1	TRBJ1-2	CASSQDYYGYTF
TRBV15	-	CATSSRLAEETQYF
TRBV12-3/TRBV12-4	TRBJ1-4	CASKMTGRGEKLFF
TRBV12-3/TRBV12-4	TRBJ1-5	CASRYGQISNQPQHF